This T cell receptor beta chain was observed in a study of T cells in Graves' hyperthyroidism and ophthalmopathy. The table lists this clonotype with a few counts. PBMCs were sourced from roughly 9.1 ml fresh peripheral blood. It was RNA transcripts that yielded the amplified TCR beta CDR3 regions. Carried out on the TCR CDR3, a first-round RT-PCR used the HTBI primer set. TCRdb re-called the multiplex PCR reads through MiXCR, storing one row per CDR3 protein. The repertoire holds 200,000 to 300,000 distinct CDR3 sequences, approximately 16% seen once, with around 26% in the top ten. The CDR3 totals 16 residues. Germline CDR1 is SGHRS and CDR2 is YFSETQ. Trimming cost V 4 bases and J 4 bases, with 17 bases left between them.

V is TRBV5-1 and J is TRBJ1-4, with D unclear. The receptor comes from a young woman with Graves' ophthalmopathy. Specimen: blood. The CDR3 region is CASSVRPGRGNEKLFF. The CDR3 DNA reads TGCGCCAGCAGCGTCCGCCCAGGTCGGGGTAATGAAAAACTGTTTTTT. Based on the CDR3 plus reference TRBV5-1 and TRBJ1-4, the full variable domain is KAGVTQTPRYLIKTRGQQVTLSCSPISGHRSVSWYQQTPGQGLQFLFEYFSETQRNKGNFPGRFSGRQFSNSRSEMNVSTLELGDSALYLCASSVRPGRGNEKLFFGSGTQLSVL.